The 10 T cell receptor beta chains in this list originate from one sample, sequenced in a study of T-cell reconstitution after alpha-beta-depleted transplantation in children. Unique molecular identifiers were incorporated into the prepared TCRbeta library. TCRdb analysed the PCR reads with MiXCR anew, one entry per CDR3 protein. The profile covers 700,000 to 850,000 distinct CDR3 sequences, with 15% to 20% appearing a single time and approximately 4.5% taken by the ten largest. Material: PBMCs, mostly from graft donor cells, obtained 360 days after TCRalphabeta/CD19-depleted stem cell transplant. The source of these receptors is a male patient under 18 who had a stem cell transplant for acute lymphoblastic leukemia, so the T cells may come from the graft donor.

This clonotype appeared a few times. The chain is built from TRBV18 and TRBJ1-6; a possible D gene is TRBD1 (5 bases). CDR3 size: 15 residues. The V end was cut by 2 bases, the J end by 15 bases, with 20 bases between. Germline-derived CDR1 and CDR2 are KGHSH and LQKENI. CDR3 sequence (DNA): TGTGCCAGCTCACCAGCAACAACCGACAGTGCTATCCTCCACTTT. It specifies CASSPATTDSAILHF.

The chain employs TRBV7-2 and TRBJ2-3, with 9 bases aligning to TRBD2. The germline CDR1 and CDR2 sequences are SGHTA and FQGNSA. V shed 5 bases, J shed 6 bases, and the junction held 15 bases outside the gene matches. The CDR3 consists of 17 residues. The CDR3 DNA reads TGTGCCAGCAGCCCGTCCTCGGGTCTAGCGGGGAAGGATACGCAGTATTTT. It codes for CASSPSSGLAGKDTQYF.

In this sample, this clonotype turned up many times. This rearrangement joins TRBV5-1 to TRBJ2-2, with 11 bases fitting TRBD1. CDR3 length: 17 residues. Unmatched junction bases numbered 10, after V lost 4 bases and J lost 5 bases. In germline, CDR1 is SGHRS, CDR2 YFSETQ. The CDR3 protein is CASSPGTGGVRTGELFF. The CDR3 bases are TGCGCCAGCAGCCCCGGGACAGGGGGAGTGAGAACCGGGGAGCTGTTTTTT.

This clonotype turned up a few times. The chain uses TRBV6-5 and TRBJ2-1, with TRBD1 matching 8 bases. The CDR3 extends over 11 amino acids. From germline, CDR1 is MNHEY and CDR2 SVGAGI. V lost 8 bases, J lost 12 bases, and 6 bases stayed unmatched. In nucleotides, the CDR3 is TGTGCCAGCGGCCAGGGGGCACGGCAGTTCTTC. Encoded protein: CASGQGARQFF.

A few counts support this clonotype. V is TRBV11-2 and J is TRBJ2-1; D gene uncertain. The V end lost 3 bases, the J end lost 0 bases, and 9 bases lay between the germline ends. The CDR3 runs to 15 residues. Per germline, CDR1 SGHAT and CDR2 FQNNGV. The CDR3 is CASSFAESSYNEQFF. CDR3 bases: TGTGCCAGCAGCTTTGCGGAGAGCTCCTACAATGAGCAGTTCTTC. The entire variable domain, with the rest obtained from reference TRBV11-2 and TRBJ2-1, is as follows: EAGVAQSPRYKIIEKRQSVAFWCNPISGHATLYWYQQILGQGPKLLIQFQNNGVVDDSQLPKDRFSAERLKGVDSTLKIQPAKLEDSAVYLCASSFAESSYNEQFFGPGTRLTVL.

The genes are TRBV10-3 and TRBJ2-3; no clear D. Trimming left V 5 bases short and J 0 bases short, with 9 bases between. The CDR3 totals 14 residues. Germline CDR1 ENHRY, CDR2 SYGVKD. Here the CDR3 reads CAISSVPSTDTQYF. CDR3 in DNA: TGTGCCATCAGTAGCGTGCCTAGCACAGATACGCAGTATTTT.

The chain carries TRBV12-3 or TRBV12-4 and TRBJ2-5; 10 nucleotides agree with TRBD2. The CDR3 contains 16 residues. The V segment lost 0 bases and the J segment 5 bases; nucleotides outside the gene matches: 6. CDR3 sequence reads: CASSLAASGSGETQYF. The DNA for the CDR3 is TGTGCCAGCAGTTTAGCGGCTAGCGGGAGCGGCGAGACCCAGTACTTC.

The rearrangement links TRBV12-3 or TRBV12-4 to TRBJ2-5; D is unresolved. The ends were cut back, 4 bases at V and 1 base at J, with 19 bases in the middle. The CDR3 runs 17 residues. CDR3 region: CASSSRETAGIQETQYF. Here the CDR3 DNA reads TGTGCCAGCAGTTCTAGAGAGACGGCTGGCATCCAAGAGACCCAGTACTTC.

V gene TRBV6-2 or TRBV6-3 combines with J gene TRBJ1-1; no definite D call. This CDR3 region has 14 residues. Germline values: CDR1 MNHEY, CDR2 SVGEGT. V was shortened by 7 bases and J by 0 bases, with 12 bases between the two germline ends. The CDR3 DNA reads TGTGCCAGCAAGAACGGACGGGTGAACACTGAAGCTTTCTTT. Amino acid sequence: CASKNGRVNTEAFF.

This clonotype has more than one count but fewer than ten. The V gene is TRBV6-5, the J gene TRBJ2-2; 9 bases match TRBD2. Germline CDR1 is MNHEY and CDR2 is SVGAGI. Unmatched junction bases numbered 4, after V lost 2 bases and J lost 0 bases. This CDR3 has 17 residues. In nucleotides, the CDR3 is TGTGCCAGCAGTTACGACCGACTAGCGGCGAACACCGGGGAGCTGTTTTTT. Protein sequence: CASSYDRLAANTGELFF.